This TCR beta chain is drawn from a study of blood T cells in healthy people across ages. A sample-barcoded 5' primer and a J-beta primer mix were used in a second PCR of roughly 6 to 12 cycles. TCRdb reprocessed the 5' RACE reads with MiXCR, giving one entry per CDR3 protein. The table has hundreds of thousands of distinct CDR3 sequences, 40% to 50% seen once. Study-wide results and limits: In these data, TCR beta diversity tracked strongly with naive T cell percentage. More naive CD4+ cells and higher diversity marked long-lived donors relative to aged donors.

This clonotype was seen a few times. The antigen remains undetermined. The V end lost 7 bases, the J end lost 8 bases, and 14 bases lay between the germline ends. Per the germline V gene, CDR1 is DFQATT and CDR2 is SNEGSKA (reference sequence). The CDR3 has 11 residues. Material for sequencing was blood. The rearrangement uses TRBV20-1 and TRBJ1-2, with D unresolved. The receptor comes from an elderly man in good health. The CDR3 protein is CSVGGNGGYTF. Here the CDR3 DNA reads TGCAGTGTTGGAGGGAACGGGGGCTACACCTTC.